This TCR beta chain was found in a study of T cell responses to AZD1222 COVID-19 vaccine. Points from the study as a whole: There were vaccine-associated CD4 TCRs across spike, dominant at 160-218 and 743-854. It was only five to seven AZD1222 recipients who were seropositive at baseline.

Clones were read by immunoSEQ multiplex PCR, and TCRdb kept only the in-frame ones, dropping some. The repertoire holds 110,000 to 150,000 clones, with more than 75% as singletons. Pooling was applied to second doses at about 4 or about 12 weeks. Germline V gene lookup returns CDR1 SGDLS and CDR2 YYNGEE. V was pared by 5 bases and J by 1 base, with 13 bases between. The CDR3 is 15 residues long. A remark on this clone: Its antigen is still unknown.

The V call is TRBV9, the J call TRBJ2-1; D call uncertain. This sequence was found in an adult who received the AZD1222 COVID-19 vaccine. The sample in question was peripheral blood, obtained 28 days after the second AZD1222 dose. This CDR3 is CASRPDTTSYNEQFF. DNA for the CDR3: TGTGCCAGCAGGCCCGACACGACATCCTACAATGAGCAGTTCTTC.